The 15 T cell receptor beta chains reported below all come from one sample, sequenced in a study of blood T cell repertoires in COVID-19. TCRdb keeps only in-frame clones here, not all; method: immunoSEQ multiplex PCR. The table shows 300,000 to 350,000 clones, with under 95% occurring only once. The sequencing input was peripheral blood. The receptors here all came from a woman aged 18 to 35 who had recovered from COVID-19.

The V call is TRBV6-2 or TRBV6-3, the J call TRBJ2-1, with 9 nucleotides matching TRBD2. CDR3 length equals 15 residues. After removal of 0 bases from V and 6 bases from J, the junction contained 3 bases not matched to a gene. Germline V gene lookup returns CDR1 MNHEY and CDR2 SVGEGT. The CDR3 DNA sequence: TGTGCCAGCAGTTACTCGGCGGGAGGGGGCAATGAGCAGTTCTTC. It translates to CASSYSAGGGNEQFF.

This chain links TRBV28 with TRBJ2-2; 10 bases fit TRBD1. The V and J ends lost 8 bases and 0 bases, in that order; junction bases with no gene match: 6. This CDR3 contains 16 residues. CDR1 and CDR2 from the germline V gene are MDHEN and SYDVKM. CDR3 DNA sequence: TGTGCCAGCCACCACGGGACAGGGGCGAACACCGGGGAGCTGTTTTTT. Protein sequence: CASHHGTGANTGELFF.

This chain links TRBV4-1 with TRBJ2-3; 7 bases agree with TRBD1. Germline loops: CDR1 MGHRA, CDR2 YSYEKL. CDR3 size: 19 residues. V shed 3 bases and J 0 bases; nucleotides not matched to a gene: 15. The chain's CDR3 is CASSHPIRTGTESTDTQYF. The CDR3 region has the DNA TGCGCCAGCAGCCACCCAATTCGGACCGGGACAGAGAGCACAGATACGCAGTATTTT.

The rearrangement uses TRBV14 and TRBJ1-6, with D uncertain. From germline, CDR1 is SGHDN and CDR2 FVKESK. The CDR3 runs to 16 residues. Trimming cost V 3 bases and J 4 bases, with 13 bases left between them. The CDR3 here is CASSHRRSGYNSPLHF. In DNA form, the CDR3 reads TGTGCCAGCAGCCACCGACGGTCGGGGTATAATTCACCCCTCCACTTT.

The chain uses TRBV6-6 and TRBJ2-2, with D hard to call. The V end lost 0 bases, the J end lost 4 bases, and 12 bases lay between the germline ends. The CDR3 is 16 amino acids. CDR1 is MNHNY and CDR2 is SVGAGI in the germline V gene (reference sequence). CDR3 residues: CASSYSRLDGTGELFF. The CDR3 coding sequence is TGTGCCAGCAGTTACTCGAGGCTAGACGGCACCGGGGAGCTGTTTTTT.

The gene calls are TRBV7-2 and TRBJ2-1, with 10 bases fitting TRBD2. CDR1 SGHTA and CDR2 FQGNSA come from the germline V gene. V shed 1 base and J 6 bases; nucleotides not matched to a gene: 6. The CDR3 is 16 residues long. CDR3 residues: CASSLGAGGRRNEQFF. The CDR3 region has the DNA TGTGCCAGCAGCTTAGGAGCGGGAGGGCGGCGCAATGAGCAGTTCTTC.

The chain employs TRBV27 and TRBJ1-4; D unclear. The CDR3 consists of 15 residues. Germline CDR1 MNHEY, CDR2 SMNVEV (reference sequence). Trimming stripped 4 bases from V and 3 bases from J, with 12 bases between. For the CDR3, the DNA is TGTGCCAGCAGTTCCAAGAGGGTGGCTAATGAAAAACTGTTTTTT. Translated: CASSSKRVANEKLFF.

The chain combines TRBV11-3 with TRBJ2-3; D not resolved. The ends were cut back, 6 bases at V and 2 bases at J, with 6 bases in the middle. This CDR3 contains 12 residues. Germline V CDR1 and CDR2: SGHNT, YENEEA. CDR3 sequence reads: CASRFYTDTQYF. The CDR3 region has the DNA TGTGCCAGCAGATTTTACACAGATACGCAGTATTTT.

This clone was found once. V and J are TRBV28 and TRBJ2-7; 9 bases fit TRBD1. V shed 7 bases and J 3 bases; nucleotides not matched to a gene: 10. CDR1 and CDR2 (germline): MDHEN, SYDVKM. The CDR3 has 15 residues. CDR3 nucleotides: TGTGCCAGCAAACCCGGGACAGGGCTAATCTACGAGCAGTACGTC. It is translated as CASKPGTGLIYEQYV.

The genes are TRBV5-1 and TRBJ2-5; a possible D gene is TRBD1 (6 bases). Deletions cut 0 bases from V and 1 base from J, with 10 bases between. Germline loops: CDR1 SGHRS, CDR2 YFSETQ. CDR3 length equals 15 residues. The CDR3 loop is CASSLDGTLQETQYF. The CDR3 bases are TGCGCCAGCAGCTTGGATGGGACACTCCAAGAGACCCAGTACTTC.

V gene TRBV7-2 combines with J gene TRBJ1-2; D unclear. Germline V gene sequence: CDR1 SGHTA, CDR2 FQGNSA. Trimming removed 5 bases from V and 5 bases from J, with 15 bases in between. CDR3 length: 14 residues. The CDR3 DNA sequence: TGTGCCAGCAGCCCTAGAGGCCTTTCGTATGGCTACACCTTC. This translates into CASSPRGLSYGYTF.

This rearrangement joins TRBV18 to TRBJ2-2; 10 bases map to TRBD1. With 3 bases clipped from V and 4 bases from J, the junction kept 2 bases outside the gene matches. Per the germline V gene, CDR1 is KGHSH and CDR2 is LQKENI. This CDR3 comprises 15 residues. CDR3 bases: TGTGCCAGCTCACCGAGGACAGGGGGCACCGGGGAGCTGTTTTTT. It specifies CASSPRTGGTGELFF.

In DNA form, the CDR3 reads TGCGCCAGCAGCCAAGACTGGTCGCAGAATGGCTACACCTTC. As protein: CASSQDWSQNGYTF. This chain uses TRBV4-3 with TRBJ1-2, with D uncertain. CDR1 and CDR2 (germline): LGHNA, YSLEER. The CDR3 sequence is 14 residues long. Trimming removed 0 bases at V and 6 bases at J, with 11 bases between.

J is TRBJ2-1 and V is TRBV5-1, with 8 bases lining up with TRBD1. The J segment lost 5 bases and the V segment lost 0 bases, leaving 4 bases of the junction unmatched. CDR1 SGHRS and CDR2 YFSETQ come from the germline V gene. The CDR3 contains 15 residues. As DNA, the CDR3 is TGCGCCAGCAGCTTGGGAACAGGGGGGAACAATGAGCAGTTCTTC. Protein: CASSLGTGGNNEQFF.

This clone was seen once. The chain recombines TRBV6-5 with TRBJ1-5; D might be TRBD1 (6 bases). The V gene's germline CDR1 is MNHEY and CDR2 SVGAGI. Trimming took 2 bases from V and 6 from J, leaving 17 bases between them. The CDR3 is 16 amino acids. Here the CDR3 DNA reads TGTGCCAGCAGTTACCGTCGTCCAGGGGCAGGTCAGCCCCAGCATTTT. This encodes CASSYRRPGAGQPQHF.